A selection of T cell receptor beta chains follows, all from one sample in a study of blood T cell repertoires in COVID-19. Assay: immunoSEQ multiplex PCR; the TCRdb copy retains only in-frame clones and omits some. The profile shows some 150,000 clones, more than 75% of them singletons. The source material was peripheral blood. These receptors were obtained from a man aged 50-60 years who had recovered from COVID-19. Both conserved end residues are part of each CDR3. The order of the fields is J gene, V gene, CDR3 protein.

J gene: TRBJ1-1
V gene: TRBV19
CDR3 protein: CASNDPYNTANTEAFF

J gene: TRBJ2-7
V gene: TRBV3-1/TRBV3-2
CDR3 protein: CASSLGTDPYEQYF

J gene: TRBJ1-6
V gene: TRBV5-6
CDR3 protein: CASSLVDRSYNSPLHF

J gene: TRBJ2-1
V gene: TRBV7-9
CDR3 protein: CASSFSGGVPYNEQFF

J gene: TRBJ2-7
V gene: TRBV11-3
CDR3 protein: CASSLDGQSYEQYF

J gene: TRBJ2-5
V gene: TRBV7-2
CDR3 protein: CASSLPGQETQYF

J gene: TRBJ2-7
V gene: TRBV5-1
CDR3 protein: CASSLTGSAYEQYF

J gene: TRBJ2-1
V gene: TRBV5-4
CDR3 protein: CASSYWLQGALDEQFF

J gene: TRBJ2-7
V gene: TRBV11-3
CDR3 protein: CASSLSGRFSYEQYF

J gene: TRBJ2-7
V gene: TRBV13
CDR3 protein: CASSSTGVRSYEQYF

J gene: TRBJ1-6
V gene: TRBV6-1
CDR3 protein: CASSEGRTPLHF

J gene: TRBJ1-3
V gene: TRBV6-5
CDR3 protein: CASRGTGGTENTIYF

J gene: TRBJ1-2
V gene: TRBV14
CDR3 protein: CASSPGVSYGYTF

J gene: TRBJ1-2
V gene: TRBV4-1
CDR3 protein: CASSQGQWNYGYTF

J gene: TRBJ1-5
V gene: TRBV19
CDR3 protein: CASSSWDRGIHF

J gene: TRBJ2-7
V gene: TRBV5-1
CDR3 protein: CASSLVLGTGAYEQYF

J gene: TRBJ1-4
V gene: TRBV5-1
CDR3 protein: CASSPGRDSDSTNEKLFF

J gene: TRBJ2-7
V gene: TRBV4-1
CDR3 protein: CASSQGETTYEQYF

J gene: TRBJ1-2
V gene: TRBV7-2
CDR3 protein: CASTSSLPGLTSDGYTF

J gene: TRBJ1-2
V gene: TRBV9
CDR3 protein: CASSVSGTGEGYTF

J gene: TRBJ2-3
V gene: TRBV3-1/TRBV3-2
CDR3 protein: CASSQTSGGYSDTQYF

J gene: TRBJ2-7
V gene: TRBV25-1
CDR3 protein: CASSDPLAQRTYEQYF

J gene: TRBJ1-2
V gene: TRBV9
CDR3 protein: CASKTGGGTGYTF

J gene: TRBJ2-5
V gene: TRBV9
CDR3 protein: CASSAAGGLQETQYF

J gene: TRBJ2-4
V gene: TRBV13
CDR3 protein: CASSGQGVAKNIQYF

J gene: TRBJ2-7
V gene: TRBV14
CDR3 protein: CASSQGSAGNYEQYF

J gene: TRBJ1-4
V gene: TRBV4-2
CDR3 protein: CASSPQGFTNEKLFF

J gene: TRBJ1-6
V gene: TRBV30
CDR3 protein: CAWSVQGSGNSPLHF

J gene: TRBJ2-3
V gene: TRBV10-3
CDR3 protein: CAISGGQGESDTQYF

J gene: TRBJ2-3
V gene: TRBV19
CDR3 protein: CASSPERGSMTDTQYF

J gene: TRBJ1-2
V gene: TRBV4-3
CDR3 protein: CASSQDRMEGYGYTF

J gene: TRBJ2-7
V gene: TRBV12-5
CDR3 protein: CASGLSSSDEQYF